The 31 T cell receptor beta chains below were found in one sample sequenced in a study of T-cell memory formation after mild COVID-19. TCRdb re-called the 5' RACE reads with MiXCR, one entry per CDR3 protein. The table includes about 340,000 distinct CDR3 sequences, approximately 16% detected once. Sequencing was performed on PBMCs or a T cell subset sorted from them (not recorded which). The receptors here all came from a man in his late teens or twenties who had mild COVID-19 (a few samples of this study predate the infection). Cell type and time point are not known.

Only a few counts were recorded for this clonotype. The J gene is TRBJ2-7, the V gene TRBV27, with 12 bases lining up with TRBD2. This CDR3 has 14 amino acids. The germline gives CDR1 MNHEY, CDR2 SMNVEV (reference sequence). Unmatched junction bases numbered 5, after V lost 3 bases and J lost 8 bases. The CDR3 region is CASSFPSGGAKQYF. The CDR3 DNA reads TGTGCCAGCAGTTTCCCTAGCGGGGGGGCCAAGCAGTACTTC.

This clonotype was observed many times. The chain uses TRBV5-1 and TRBJ2-1, with 14 nucleotides matching TRBD2. Germline values: CDR1 SGHRS, CDR2 YFSETQ. This CDR3 spans 15 amino acids. V shed 4 bases and J 10 bases; nucleotides not matched to a gene: 7. The DNA for the CDR3 is TGCGCCAGCAGCCAGGGACTAGCGGGGGAGGGGGAGCAGTTCTTC. Its translation: CASSQGLAGEGEQFF.

This clonotype turned up a few times. A much larger clone differs by one base, so this may be a read error. The chain joins TRBV7-6 to TRBJ2-1; D ambiguous. Germline CDR1 SGHVS, CDR2 FNYEAQ. Trimming cost V 5 bases and J 0 bases, with 5 bases left between them. This CDR3 comprises 13 residues. CDR3 amino acids: CASSRSSYNEQFF. The CDR3 DNA sequence: TGTGCCAGCAGCCGTAGCTCCTACAATGAGCAGTTCTTC.

The J gene is TRBJ1-1, the V gene TRBV11-2, with D unresolved. Germline V lookup: CDR1 SGHAT, CDR2 FQNNGV. The CDR3 totals 15 residues. The V gene lost 3 bases and the J gene lost 3 bases, with 14 bases spanning the gap. CDR3 DNA: TGTGCCAGCAGCTTTAACCCAGCGGGGTACACTGAAGCTTTCTTT. It is translated as CASSFNPAGYTEAFF.

This clonotype has a count of ten or more. The chain couples TRBV24-1 to TRBJ2-1, with unresolved D. Germline CDR1 is KGHDR and CDR2 is SFDVKD. CDR3 size: 15 residues. The V and J ends lost 1 base and 2 bases respectively, with 8 bases between them. Written as DNA, the CDR3 is TGTGCCACCAGTGATTTTAGACATCCCTACAATGAGCAGTTCTTC. Translated, it gives CATSDFRHPYNEQFF.

The gene calls are TRBV20-1 and TRBJ1-1, with a weak D call TRBD1 (6 bases). Trimming took 5 bases from V and 0 from J, leaving 16 bases between them. The CDR3 extends over 15 amino acids. Germline V gene sequence: CDR1 DFQATT, CDR2 SNEGSKA (reference sequence). This CDR3 is CSALGGAHMNTEAFF. For the CDR3, the DNA is TGCAGTGCTCTAGGGGGGGCCCACATGAACACTGAAGCTTTCTTT.

The table lists this clonotype with many counts. The genes are TRBV6-2 or TRBV6-3 and TRBJ2-7; D is possibly TRBD1 (5 bases). The ends were cut back, 5 bases at V and 9 bases at J, with 14 bases in the middle. Germline V gene lookup returns CDR1 MNHEY and CDR2 SVGEGT. The CDR3 covers 12 residues. CDR3 DNA sequence: TGTGCCAGCAGTATCCAGGGCCTCGGGCAGTACTTC. Translating gives CASSIQGLGQYF.

DNA for the CDR3: TGTGCCAGCAGCGCCTGGGGCAGGGGCTATGAGCAGTTCTTC. It specifies CASSAWGRGYEQFF. The gene calls are TRBV28 and TRBJ2-1, with TRBD1 as a possible D gene (6 bases). The V gene's germline CDR1 is MDHEN and CDR2 SYDVKM. This CDR3 contains 14 residues. V was pared by 6 bases and J by 8 bases, with 17 bases between.

Only a few counts were recorded for this clonotype. The chain is built from TRBV29-1 and TRBJ2-3; 7 bases fit TRBD2. Germline V gives CDR1 SQVTM, CDR2 ANQGSEA. The junction had 14 bases not matched to a gene; V was cut back by 8 bases and J by 6 bases. The CDR3 totals 14 residues. The CDR3 nucleotides are TGCAGCATCCCCGGGACTCTGGGGGGGGATACGCAGTATTTT. It codes for CSIPGTLGGDTQYF.

V is TRBV11-2 and J is TRBJ2-2, with 10 bases matching TRBD2. With 4 bases clipped from V and 4 bases from J, the junction kept 6 bases outside the gene matches. The CDR3 length is 16 residues. CDR1 SGHAT and CDR2 FQNNGV come from the germline V gene. The CDR3 DNA follows: TGTGCCAGCAGCTCCCAGCGGGGGGGCTTCACCGGGGAGCTGTTTTTT. Its protein product is CASSSQRGGFTGELFF. Full variable domain (missing parts from reference TRBV11-2 and TRBJ2-2): EAGVAQSPRYKIIEKRQSVAFWCNPISGHATLYWYQQILGQGPKLLIQFQNNGVVDDSQLPKDRFSAERLKGVDSTLKIQPAKLEDSAVYLCASSSQRGGFTGELFFGEGSRLTVL.

In its sample, this clonotype was seen a few times. The chain employs TRBV7-9 and TRBJ1-5; tentative D call: TRBD1 (6 bases). The CDR3 loop spans 19 amino acids. Looked up from germline, CDR1 is SEHNR and CDR2 is FQNEAQ (reference sequence). The V gene lost 0 bases and the J gene lost 0 bases, with 18 bases spanning the gap. CDR3 sequence reads: CASSLARDTDPYSNQPQHF. CDR3 in DNA: TGTGCCAGCAGCTTAGCCCGGGACACGGATCCTTATAGCAATCAGCCCCAGCATTTT. The full variable domain, completed using reference TRBV7-9 and TRBJ1-5, is DTGVSQNPRHKITKRGQNVTFRCDPISEHNRLYWYRQTLGQGPEFLTYFQNEAQLEKSRLLSDRFSAERPKGSFSTLEIQRTEQGDSAMYLCASSLARDTDPYSNQPQHFGDGTRLSIL.

This clonotype has ten or more counts. The CDR3 bases are TGTGCCAGCTTTCTCGGTGCCGGACAGACCCAGTACTTC. It translates to CASFLGAGQTQYF. The chain recombines TRBV6-5 with TRBJ2-5, with D uncertain. Trimming took 8 bases from V and 6 from J, leaving 16 bases between them. Germline assignment: CDR1 MNHEY and CDR2 SVGAGI. The CDR3 sequence is 13 residues long.

In this sample, this clonotype turned up many times. This chain uses TRBV4-3 with TRBJ2-6, with D possibly matching TRBD2 (5 bases). Germline values: CDR1 LGHNA, CDR2 YSLEER. CDR3 length: 17 residues. V was pared by 1 base and J by 4 bases, with 14 bases between. This CDR3 is CASSQVVPSGGANVLTF. CDR3 nucleotide sequence: TGCGCCAGCAGCCAAGTCGTCCCTTCGGGAGGGGCCAACGTCCTGACTTTC.

V is TRBV6-5 and J is TRBJ1-1, with TRBD1 matching 10 bases. CDR1 and CDR2 (germline): MNHEY, SVGAGI. The V gene end was trimmed by 7 bases and the J gene end by 5 bases; junction bases not matched to a gene: 7. The CDR3 has 14 amino acids. The DNA for the CDR3 is TGTGCCAGCAATCTGGACAGGGGGGGAACTGAAGCTTTCTTT. Amino acids: CASNLDRGGTEAFF.

The rearrangement joins TRBV7-2 to TRBJ2-3; 10 bases align to TRBD2. Germline CDR1 and CDR2: SGHTA and FQGNSA. V dropped 0 bases and J dropped 6; count of bases not matched to a gene: 9. The CDR3 length is 17 residues. CDR3 coding DNA: TGTGCCAGCAGCTTAGCCGCCGTAGCGGGGGGATACGATACGCAGTATTTT. It yields the protein CASSLAAVAGGYDTQYF.

V is TRBV7-9 and J is TRBJ2-7; a possible D gene is TRBD1 (6 bases). V was trimmed by 5 bases and J by 1 base, leaving 18 bases between them. Germline V gives CDR1 SEHNR, CDR2 FQNEAQ (reference sequence). This CDR3 comprises 16 residues. The CDR3 region is CASSRTGRASSYEQYF. CDR3 DNA sequence: TGTGCCAGCAGCCGTACAGGGAGAGCTTCTTCCTACGAGCAGTACTTC.

This chain joins TRBV5-5 and TRBJ1-5; possibly TRBD1 for D (5 bases). The V end was cut by 3 bases, the J end by 11 bases, with 24 bases between. The CDR3 covers 16 residues. Germline values: CDR1 SGHKS, CDR2 YYEKEE (reference sequence). CDR3 DNA sequence: TGTGCCAGCAGCTCCGGACGGGAGAATCTGGGGGTGGCCCAGCATTTT. It codes for CASSSGRENLGVAQHF.

This clonotype has a count of ten or more. DNA of the CDR3: TGCGCCAGCAGCCAAGAAGGTAGCGGGTGGGATACGCAGTATTTT. Its translation is CASSQEGSGWDTQYF. The V gene is TRBV4-3, the J gene TRBJ2-3; 7 bases map to TRBD2. Germline values: CDR1 LGHNA, CDR2 YSLEER. The CDR3 length is 15 residues. The V gene end was trimmed by 0 bases and the J gene end by 6 bases; junction bases not matched to a gene: 6.

This clonotype occurred a few times. The chain joins TRBV7-2 to TRBJ2-7, with D possibly TRBD2 on 5 matching bases. CDR1 and CDR2 from the germline V gene are SGHTA and FQGNSA. The germline V and J ends were trimmed by 2 bases and 2 bases, with 7 bases remaining between them. The CDR3 loop spans 13 amino acids. The CDR3 spells CASSLRGTYEQYV. CDR3 nucleotides: TGTGCCAGCAGCTTACGAGGGACCTACGAGCAGTACGTC.

This clonotype has ten or more counts. J is TRBJ2-7 and V is TRBV29-1; D is unclear. Per the germline V gene, CDR1 is SQVTM and CDR2 is ANQGSEA. Between the trimmed V and J ends, which lost 5 bases and 3 bases, there was a span of 8 bases. The CDR3 loop spans 11 amino acids. CDR3 in amino acids: CSVSQNYEQYF. The CDR3 DNA reads as TGCAGCGTTAGTCAGAACTACGAGCAGTACTTC.

This clonotype was observed a handful of times. This rearrangement joins TRBV20-1 to TRBJ2-7; D unresolved. V lost 4 bases to trimming and J lost 1 base, with 14 bases between them. This CDR3 comprises 14 residues. The germline CDR1 and CDR2 sequences are DFQATT and SNEGSKA (reference sequence). The CDR3, as DNA: TGCAGTGCTAACAGCCGAACCGGGTCCTACGAGCAGTACGTC. Protein product: CSANSRTGSYEQYV.

This clonotype was picked up a small number of times. The rearrangement joins TRBV10-3 to TRBJ1-1; D is undetermined. Trimming stripped 0 bases from V and 0 bases from J, with 5 bases between. Germline CDR1 is ENHRY and CDR2 is SYGVKD. CDR3 length: 14 amino acids. CDR3 sequence reads: CAISESDLNTEAFF. CDR3 bases: TGTGCCATCAGTGAGTCGGACCTGAACACTGAAGCTTTCTTT.

The table lists this clonotype with a few counts. The chain links TRBV4-1 to TRBJ1-1; weak D call: TRBD1 (6 bases). V lost 4 bases and J 5 bases, leaving 20 bases between the germline ends. This CDR3 comprises 16 residues. CDR1 is MGHRA and CDR2 is YSYEKL in the germline V gene. The CDR3 sequence: CASSLAGQRIGTEAFF. In nucleotides, the CDR3 is TGCGCCAGCAGCCTCGCAGGACAGAGAATCGGGACTGAAGCTTTCTTT.

This clonotype was counted ten times or more. This chain connects TRBV7-2 to TRBJ2-4; 9 bases match TRBD2. This CDR3 spans 14 amino acids. The trim removed 5 bases at V and 8 bases at J, leaving 7 bases unmatched. Germline CDR1 SGHTA, CDR2 FQGNSA. The DNA for the CDR3 is TGTGCCAGCAGCCGGGCCCCTAGCGGGGACATTCAGTACTTC. Protein sequence: CASSRAPSGDIQYF.

This clonotype was found a few times. The chain uses TRBV7-9 and TRBJ1-2; unclear D gene. CDR3 length equals 14 residues. In germline, CDR1 is SEHNR, CDR2 FQNEAQ (reference sequence). The V gene lost 1 base and the J gene lost 2 bases, with 8 bases spanning the gap. DNA for the CDR3: TGTGCCAGCAGCTTAGTGGGCAGGAACTATGGCTACACCTTC. Translating it yields CASSLVGRNYGYTF.

This chain connects TRBV29-1 to TRBJ1-2; no reliable D call. The V end lost 3 bases, the J end lost 8 bases, and 13 bases lay between the germline ends. This CDR3 contains 12 residues. Germline CDR1 reads SQVTM; CDR2 reads ANQGSEA. CDR3 sequence (DNA): TGCAGCGTTGACGGGCCAGCGGACGGCTACACCTTC. Translation: CSVDGPADGYTF. Full variable domain (outside the CDR3, taken from reference TRBV29-1 and TRBJ1-2): SAVISQKPSRDICQRGTSLTIQCQVDSQVTMMFWYRQQPGQSLTLIATANQGSEATYESGFVIDKFPISRPNLTFSTLTVSNMSPEDSSIYLCSVDGPADGYTFGSGTRLTVV.

V gene TRBV7-3 combines with J gene TRBJ1-1; D is unclear. V shed 2 bases and J shed 4 bases, with 11 bases lying between them. Germline CDR1 SGHTA, CDR2 FQGTGA. CDR3 size: 14 residues. CDR3 in amino acids: CASSLGPTSTEAFF. CDR3 coding DNA: TGTGCCAGCAGCTTAGGACCCACGAGCACTGAAGCTTTCTTT.

The J gene is TRBJ2-3, the V gene TRBV7-3; D gene unclear. This CDR3 comprises 15 residues. The ends were cut back, 5 bases at V and 6 bases at J, with 18 bases in the middle. Germline assignment: CDR1 SGHTA and CDR2 FQGTGA. This CDR3 is CASSPRASRADTQYF. The DNA of the CDR3 is TGTGCCAGCAGCCCACGGGCCTCAAGGGCGGATACGCAGTATTTT.

J is TRBJ2-1 and V is TRBV4-3; D is perhaps TRBD1 or TRBD2 (6 bases each). This CDR3 is built from 15 residues. The V and J ends lost 2 bases and 6 bases respectively, with 14 bases between them. The germline V gene encodes CDR1 LGHNA and CDR2 YSLEER. The CDR3 bases are TGCGCCAGCAGCCAAAGGGGGGCGTGGGGCAATGAGCAGTTCTTC. Protein sequence: CASSQRGAWGNEQFF.

Only a few counts were recorded for this clonotype. CDR3 region: CSARDHRNQDEQFF. CDR3 nucleotides: TGCAGTGCTAGAGATCACCGGAATCAGGATGAGCAGTTCTTC. The J gene is TRBJ2-1, the V gene TRBV20-1; D remains ambiguous. This CDR3 has 14 amino acids. V dropped 0 bases and J dropped 8 bases, with 14 bases sitting between them. Germline V gives CDR1 DFQATT, CDR2 SNEGSKA (reference sequence).

This clonotype showed up just a few times. The chain links TRBV28 to TRBJ2-1, with D perhaps matching TRBD2 (5 bases). The germline CDR1 and CDR2 sequences are MDHEN and SYDVKM. This CDR3 region has 14 residues. The V end lost 4 bases, the J end lost 10 bases, and 17 bases lay between the germline ends. The CDR3 region has the DNA TGTGCCAGCAGTTGGACTGGGCTTAGGGAGGAGCAGTTCTTC. Its translation: CASSWTGLREEQFF.